Following are 17 T cell receptor beta chains from one sample sequenced in a study of blood T cell repertoires in COVID-19. Clones were sequenced by immunoSEQ multiplex PCR, and TCRdb holds only the in-frame ones, with some missing. The data contain about 300,000 clones, approximately 88% of them singletons. The specimen was peripheral blood. These receptors all come from a human donor with COVID-19, enrolled during active disease. The donor label of this sample is uncertain.

The table lists this clone with a few counts. This chain joins TRBV29-1 and TRBJ2-1, with 7 bases lining up with TRBD2. V lost 4 bases, J lost 4 bases, and 13 bases stayed unmatched. CDR1 and CDR2 from the germline V gene are SQVTM and ANQGSEA. There are 16 residues in the CDR3. CDR3 residues: CSVVLVVASGYNEQFF. The CDR3 DNA is TGCAGCGTTGTGTTGGTCGTGGCTAGCGGTTACAATGAGCAGTTCTTC.

The chain recombines TRBV5-5 with TRBJ2-7; a weak D match, TRBD2 (6 bases). Germline values: CDR1 SGHKS, CDR2 YYEKEE (reference sequence). With 1 base removed from V and 9 bases from J, the gap between germline ends came to 11 bases. The CDR3 contains 12 residues. The CDR3 loop reads CASSLQEGGQYF. The CDR3, as DNA: TGTGCCAGCAGCTTGCAAGAGGGAGGGCAGTACTTC.

The rearrangement joins TRBV28 to TRBJ1-2; 7 nucleotides match TRBD1. Looked up from germline, CDR1 is MDHEN and CDR2 is SYDVKM. V shed 6 bases and J 6 bases; nucleotides not matched to a gene: 7. The CDR3 runs 13 residues. The CDR3 loop reads CASRPQGVDGYTF. In DNA form, the CDR3 reads TGTGCCAGCAGACCTCAGGGGGTCGATGGCTACACCTTC.

This clone showed up just once. The V gene is TRBV28, the J gene TRBJ1-5; TRBD1 agrees at 8 bases. The CDR3 is 16 amino acids. V was clipped by 3 bases and J by 7 bases; unmatched bases: 11. Germline CDR1 and CDR2: MDHEN and SYDVKM. The CDR3 DNA reads as TGTGCCAGCAGTTTTTCGAACCAGGGGGCCAGGCAGCCCCAGCATTTT. This sequence encodes CASSFSNQGARQPQHF. Supplemented by reference TRBV28 and TRBJ1-5, the full variable domain reads DVKVTQSSRYLVKRTGEKVFLECVQDMDHENMFWYRQDPGLGLRLIYFSYDVKMKEKGDIPEGYSVSREKKERFSLILESASTNQTSMYLCASSFSNQGARQPQHFGDGTRLSIL.

This chain connects TRBV11-2 to TRBJ2-1, with TRBD2 matching over 11 bases. Germline V lookup: CDR1 SGHAT, CDR2 FQNNGV. Trimming took 5 bases from V and 7 from J; bases not matched to a gene: 13. The CDR3 loop spans 17 amino acids. CDR3 in amino acids: CASSRGQVAGGPNEQFF. The CDR3 DNA reads TGTGCCAGCAGCCGGGGCCAAGTAGCGGGAGGGCCTAATGAGCAGTTCTTC.

The chain employs TRBV12-3 or TRBV12-4 and TRBJ1-2, with D perhaps TRBD1 (6 bases). The CDR3 consists of 12 residues. The ends were cut back, 5 bases at V and 8 bases at J, with 12 bases in the middle. CDR3 residues: CASSRDMGGYTF. DNA for the CDR3: TGTGCCAGCAGTCGGGACATGGGCGGCTACACCTTC.

V is TRBV9 and J is TRBJ2-7; 10 positions match TRBD1. V was pared by 0 bases and J by 7 bases, with 10 bases of the junction left unmatched. The CDR3 runs 16 residues. Germline lookup yields CDR1 SGDLS and CDR2 YYNGEE. CDR3 amino acids: CASSVDAGQGTGEQYF. DNA of the CDR3: TGTGCCAGCAGCGTAGATGCGGGACAGGGGACGGGGGAGCAGTACTTC.

The V and J genes are TRBV19 and TRBJ2-3, with a possible D match to TRBD1 (6 bases). The CDR3 runs to 16 residues. Germline lookup yields CDR1 LNHDA and CDR2 SQIVND (reference sequence). The ends were cut back, 5 bases at V and 0 bases at J, with 15 bases in the middle. CDR3 loop: CASSRGTLQSTDTQYF. The CDR3, as DNA: TGTGCCAGTAGTCGTGGGACACTGCAGAGCACAGATACGCAGTATTTT.

The V call is TRBV27, the J call TRBJ2-7; D is undetermined. This CDR3 has 13 residues. V lost 2 bases to trimming and J lost 2 bases, with 7 bases between them. Germline V lookup: CDR1 MNHEY, CDR2 SMNVEV (reference sequence). The CDR3 loop reads CASSLQAPYEQYF. The CDR3 DNA sequence: TGTGCCAGCAGTTTACAGGCCCCCTACGAGCAGTACTTC.

This chain links TRBV29-1 with TRBJ2-7; D is unclear. Deletions cut 4 bases from V and 3 bases from J, with 7 bases between. Germline CDR1 SQVTM, CDR2 ANQGSEA. The CDR3 extends over 11 amino acids. In DNA form, the CDR3 reads TGCAGCGTTGGGTTCAGCTACGAGCAGTACTTC. It is translated as CSVGFSYEQYF.

The chain is built from TRBV28 and TRBJ1-2; D perhaps matches TRBD1 (6 bases). Trimming left V 1 base short and J 4 bases short, with 16 bases between. Germline V gives CDR1 MDHEN, CDR2 SYDVKM. CDR3 size: 16 residues. The CDR3 loop reads CASSLSGEGVSYGYTF. In DNA, the CDR3 is TGTGCCAGCAGTTTATCGGGGGAGGGGGTAAGCTATGGCTACACCTTC.

The chain carries TRBV7-9 and TRBJ2-1; 10 bases map to TRBD2. Germline values: CDR1 SEHNR, CDR2 FQNEAQ (reference sequence). The V segment lost 5 bases and the J segment 6 bases; nucleotides outside the gene matches: 7. The CDR3 is 15 amino acids. This CDR3 is CASSPVASGGNEQFF. CDR3 DNA: TGTGCCAGCAGCCCCGTTGCTAGCGGGGGCAATGAGCAGTTCTTC.

The chain links TRBV28 to TRBJ2-7, with no clear D. CDR3 length equals 13 residues. The germline V and J ends were trimmed by 6 bases and 4 bases, with 13 bases remaining between them. Germline V CDR1 and CDR2: MDHEN, SYDVKM. The CDR3 sequence: CASSPTHRYEQYF. As DNA, the CDR3 is TGTGCCAGCAGCCCAACCCACAGATACGAGCAGTACTTC.

The chain combines TRBV3-1 (or the pseudogene TRBV3-2) with TRBJ2-3, with 7 nucleotides matching TRBD2. CDR1 and CDR2 from the germline V gene are LGHDT and YNNKEL (reference sequence). Germline trimming cut 1 base from V and 6 bases from J; bases unmatched to any gene: 1. CDR3 length equals 13 residues. The DNA of the CDR3 is TGTGCCAGCAGCCAAGGGCGGGGGGATACGCAGTATTTT. Its protein product is CASSQGRGDTQYF.

Only one count was recorded for this clone. This chain joins TRBV15 and TRBJ2-7; TRBD1 might be the D (6 bases). Germline lookup yields CDR1 LNHNV and CDR2 YYDKDF (reference sequence). Trimming left V 9 bases short and J 3 bases short, with 12 bases between. There are 12 residues in the CDR3. The CDR3 is CATATGYYEQYF. DNA for the CDR3: TGTGCCACTGCGACAGGATACTACGAGCAGTACTTC.

The J gene is TRBJ1-1, the V gene TRBV18, with D maybe TRBD1 (5 bases). Trimming took 5 bases from V and 4 from J, leaving 11 bases between them. CDR3 length: 13 amino acids. Germline CDR1 is KGHSH and CDR2 is LQKENI. The CDR3 loop reads CASSAEQGTEAFF. CDR3 DNA: TGTGCCAGCTCAGCGGAGCAGGGCACTGAAGCTTTCTTT. Full variable domain (outside the CDR3, taken from reference TRBV18 and TRBJ1-1): NAGVMQNPRHLVRRRGQEARLRCSPMKGHSHVYWYRQLPEEGLKFMVYLQKENIIDESGMPKERFSAEFPKEGPSILRIQQVVRGDSAAYFCASSAEQGTEAFFGQGTRLTVV.

The chain joins TRBV6-5 to TRBJ2-7, with 9 bases matching TRBD1. The CDR3 length is 16 residues. Trimming cost V 0 bases and J 2 bases; bases outside gene matches: 5. CDR1 and CDR2 (germline): MNHEY, SVGAGI. The CDR3 sequence: CASSYSQGAPTYEQYF. CDR3 DNA: TGTGCCAGCAGTTACTCACAGGGGGCCCCAACCTACGAGCAGTACTTC.